The sequence of this TCR beta chain was determined in a study of OX40 agonist ivuxolimab in advanced cancers. Assay used: immunoSEQ multiplex PCR; TCRdb lists only in-frame clones, some missing. The table has some 83,000 clones, about 93% seen once. The CDR3 length is 11 residues. Germline values: CDR1 PRHDT, CDR2 FYEKMQ (reference sequence). The V end lost 7 bases, the J end lost 1 base, and 3 bases lay between the germline ends. The chain links TRBV13 to TRBJ2-3; D call uncertain. The material sequenced was CD4+ or CD8+ T cells sorted from blood, taken in a trial of the OX40 agonist ivuxolimab. This clonotype was obtained from an adult with an advanced solid tumor such as melanoma, head and neck, liver or kidney cancer. CDR3 sequence: CASKGTDTQYF. The CDR3 DNA reads TGTGCCAGCAAAGGCACAGATACGCAGTATTTT.